This T cell receptor beta chain derives from a study of blood T cells in healthy people across ages. This clonotype was detected only a few times. The antigen remains unidentified. General study findings and limits: Estimates based on one million T cells were treated as lower bounds. Long-lived donors exceeded aged donors in naive CD4+ cells and diversity.

The authors ran a second PCR of roughly 6 to 11 cycles using a sample-barcoded 5' primer and a J-beta primer mix. TCRdb ran MiXCR on the 5' RACE reads and lists one entry per CDR3 protein. Among around 780,000 distinct CDR3 sequences listed, around 24% were seen once. CDR3 length: 16 residues. These data were likewise used in another study, on T cells of mothers and their children. That work contributes: In the second PCR, M1S primer introduced barcodes and 2-4 random bases.

Sequencing was performed on blood. V and J are TRBV21-1 and TRBJ2-4; the D call TRBD2 from the table was never checked on the DNA. TRBV21-1 is a known pseudogene. The sequence was collected from a boy aged 5-17 years in good health. DNA of the CDR3: TGTGCCAGCAAGACTATTGGACGGCTAGCCAAAAACATTCAGTACTTC. Residues: CASKTIGRLAKNIQYF.